The 12 T cell receptor beta chains given below trace back to one sample, sequenced in a study of blood T cells in healthy people across ages. Primers used in a second PCR of about 6 to 11 cycles were a sample-barcoded 5' primer and a J-beta primer mix. MiXCR, run by TCRdb on the 5' RACE reads, gives a single entry per CDR3 protein. The sample includes 1,100,000 or so distinct CDR3 sequences, under 55% of them seen just once. Sequenced input: blood. The receptors come from a woman aged 60-70 years in good health.

This chain's CDR3 is CASSYRGLAGVDTQYF. The CDR3 DNA follows: TGTGCCAGCAGTTACCGGGGACTAGCGGGAGTGGATACGCAGTATTTT. The gene calls are TRBV6-2 or TRBV6-3 and TRBJ2-3; TRBD2 agrees at 14 bases. V was clipped by 2 bases and J by 6 bases; unmatched bases: 4. The length of the CDR3 is 16 residues. Germline assignment: CDR1 MNHEY and CDR2 SVGEGT.

The chain carries TRBV20-1 and TRBJ1-1, with D hard to call. CDR1 DFQATT and CDR2 SNEGSKA come from the germline V gene (reference sequence). CDR3 length: 12 amino acids. V was cut by 1 base and J by 11 bases, with 14 bases left in between. Here the CDR3 reads CSARVPGGLAFF. The DNA for the CDR3 is TGCAGTGCTAGAGTCCCAGGAGGGTTGGCTTTCTTT.

There are many counts of this clonotype. The chain combines TRBV10-3 with TRBJ2-3; 15 bases match TRBD2. Germline-derived CDR1 and CDR2 are ENHRY and SYGVKD. There are 17 residues in the CDR3. The ends lost 5 bases at V and 3 bases at J; junction bases unmatched: 6. This CDR3 is CAISSGLAGGKTDTQYF. CDR3 DNA: TGTGCCATCAGTTCCGGACTAGCGGGAGGGAAAACAGATACGCAGTATTTT.

The chain combines TRBV10-3 with TRBJ2-1, with 8 nucleotides matching TRBD1. Looked up from germline, CDR1 is ENHRY and CDR2 is SYGVKD. J lost 4 bases, V lost 6 bases, and 2 bases had no gene match. The CDR3 is 13 residues long. For the CDR3, the DNA is TGTGCCATCAGCGGACAGGGTTACAATGAGCAGTTCTTC. Encoded protein: CAISGQGYNEQFF.

On this clonotype itself: Since the CDR3 does not end with the conserved phenylalanine or tryptophan, this likely comes from a read error. The chain couples TRBV6-2 or TRBV6-3 to TRBJ2-7, with 12 bases aligning to TRBD2. The end of the DNA is better explained by TRBJ2-5, so the J call may be wrong. Germline CDR1 and CDR2: MNHEY and SVGEGT. The CDR3 spans 15 residues. DNA for the CDR3: TGTGCCAGCAGGACTAGCGGGAGTATAGTAAAGACCCAGTACTTA. Its translation is CASRTSGSIVKTQYL.

With regard to this clonotype: The junction shows a germline mismatch at one end, possibly a read error. The chain recombines TRBV29-1 with TRBJ2-1, with a weak D call TRBD1 (6 bases). Germline CDR1 and CDR2: SQVTM and ANQGSEA. This CDR3 region has 15 residues. The CDR3 spells CSVGGNRAPYNGQFF. As DNA, the CDR3 is TGCAGCGTTGGCGGCAACAGGGCCCCCTACAATGGGCAGTTCTTC.

V usage is TRBV6-5 and J usage is TRBJ2-7; D is ambiguous. The CDR3 runs 11 residues. The germline CDR1 and CDR2 sequences are MNHEY and SVGAGI. V shed 7 bases and J shed 6 bases, with 10 bases lying between them. The CDR3 coding sequence is TGTGCCAGCACCAGGAATTTCGAGCAGTACTTC. This sequence encodes CASTRNFEQYF.

The sample holds a few counts of this clonotype. CDR3 coding DNA: TGCGCCAGCAGATCTGGATGGGGGGCAGGGGGTGAGCAGTTCTTC. Its translation is CASRSGWGAGGEQFF. The chain uses TRBV5-1 and TRBJ2-1, with a weak D call TRBD1 (7 bases). The CDR3 contains 15 residues. Germline V lookup: CDR1 SGHRS, CDR2 YFSETQ. Between the trimmed V and J ends, which lost 5 bases and 9 bases, there was a span of 21 bases.

In its sample, this clonotype was seen a few times. This chain connects TRBV9 to TRBJ1-2; TRBD1 matches 8 bases. V gave up 3 bases and J gave up 8 bases; unmatched junction bases: 9. CDR1 and CDR2 from the germline V gene are SGDLS and YYNGEE. CDR3 length: 14 residues. The CDR3 DNA follows: TGTGCCAGCAGCGCCCGTTCACAGGGGGTGGGCTACACCTTC. Protein: CASSARSQGVGYTF.

The J gene is TRBJ2-3, the V gene TRBV20-1; maybe TRBD2 (5 bases). The germline V gene has CDR1 DFQATT and CDR2 SNEGSKA (reference sequence). V dropped 4 bases and J dropped 6 bases, with 8 bases sitting between them. The CDR3 contains 11 residues. Here the CDR3 reads CSAIPGDTQYF. CDR3 coding DNA: TGCAGTGCTATACCGGGGGATACGCAGTATTTT.

This clonotype was counted a few times. The DNA of the CDR3 is TGTGCCATCAGTTGGACTAGCGGTTACAATGAGCAGTTCTTC. Translating gives CAISWTSGYNEQFF. The chain uses TRBV10-3 and TRBJ2-1; 10 nucleotides line up with TRBD2. V was clipped by 5 bases and J by 4 bases; unmatched bases: 2. The CDR3 covers 14 residues. Germline CDR1 is ENHRY and CDR2 is SYGVKD.

This chain joins TRBV20-1 and TRBJ2-1, with 11 nucleotides matching TRBD2. V was clipped by 7 bases and J by 5 bases; unmatched bases: 19. CDR3 length equals 18 residues. Germline values: CDR1 DFQATT, CDR2 SNEGSKA (reference sequence). The CDR3 loop is CSVVVLGSGRAGDNEQFF. The CDR3 DNA follows: TGCAGTGTGGTGGTGTTGGGTAGCGGGAGGGCCGGGGACAATGAGCAGTTCTTC.